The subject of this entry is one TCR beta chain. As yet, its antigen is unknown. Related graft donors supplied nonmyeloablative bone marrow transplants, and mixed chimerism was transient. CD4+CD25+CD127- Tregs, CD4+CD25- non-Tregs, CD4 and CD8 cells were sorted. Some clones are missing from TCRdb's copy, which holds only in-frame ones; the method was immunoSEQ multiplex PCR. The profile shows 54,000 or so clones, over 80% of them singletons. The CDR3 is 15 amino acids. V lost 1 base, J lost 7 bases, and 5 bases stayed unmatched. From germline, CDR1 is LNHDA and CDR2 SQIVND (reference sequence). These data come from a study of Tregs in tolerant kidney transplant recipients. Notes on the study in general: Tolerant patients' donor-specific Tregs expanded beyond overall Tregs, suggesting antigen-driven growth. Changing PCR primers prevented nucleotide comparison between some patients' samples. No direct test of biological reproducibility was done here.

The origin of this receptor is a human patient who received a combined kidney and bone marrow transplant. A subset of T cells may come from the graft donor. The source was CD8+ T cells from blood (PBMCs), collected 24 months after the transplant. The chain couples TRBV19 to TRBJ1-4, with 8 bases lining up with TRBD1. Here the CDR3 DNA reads TGTGCCAGTAGTATAGGACAGGGGCTTGTTGAAAAACTGTTTTTT. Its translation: CASSIGQGLVEKLFF.